These 19 T cell receptor beta chains share one sample of origin, sequenced in a study of response to subunit inactivated influenza vaccine. TCRdb reprocessed the RT-PCR reads with MiXCR, giving one entry per CDR3 protein. The repertoire holds 860,000 or so distinct CDR3 sequences, with 21% as singletons. Specimen: PBMCs from blood, collected roughly 5 days after vaccination. The source is a man aged 50-59 years who received an inactivated influenza vaccine.

The chain joins TRBV7-2 to TRBJ2-5; 14 positions agree with TRBD2. This CDR3 region has 16 residues. Germline values: CDR1 SGHTA, CDR2 FQGNSA. Germline trimming cut 4 bases from V and 5 bases from J; bases unmatched to any gene: 6. CDR3 in amino acids: CASSWRLAGGGETQYF. The CDR3 DNA reads TGTGCCAGCAGCTGGAGACTAGCGGGAGGGGGCGAGACCCAGTACTTC.

This chain links TRBV5-1 with TRBJ2-3; D unclear. The CDR3 is made up of 14 amino acids. Germline V gene data show CDR1 as SGHRS and CDR2 as YFSETQ. V was clipped by 4 bases and J by 2 bases, with 11 bases between them. The DNA of the CDR3 is TGCGCCAGCAGCCCGCCCACCAACACAGATACGCAGTATTTT. It yields the protein CASSPPTNTDTQYF.

The V and J genes are TRBV7-2 and TRBJ1-1; D is undetermined. V was shortened by 0 bases and J by 1 base, with 12 bases between the two germline ends. This CDR3 is 16 amino acids long. Germline V gene data show CDR1 as SGHTA and CDR2 as FQGNSA. CDR3 coding DNA: TGTGCCAGCAGCTTAGCGACGGGAACTAAGAACACTGAAGCTTTCTTT. It translates to CASSLATGTKNTEAFF.

This chain connects TRBV20-1 to TRBJ2-5; D ambiguous. CDR1 and CDR2 (germline): DFQATT, SNEGSKA (reference sequence). This CDR3 has 13 amino acids. V was pared by 0 bases and J by 5 bases, with 10 bases between. CDR3 nucleotides: TGCAGTGCTAGAGATGCTAGAAAGGAGACCCAGTACTTC. Translated, it gives CSARDARKETQYF.

The V and J genes are TRBV6-2 or TRBV6-3 and TRBJ2-1, with D possibly TRBD2 on 6 matching bases. This CDR3 contains 12 residues. Germline V CDR1 and CDR2: MNHEY, SVGEGT. V lost 4 bases and J 9 bases, leaving 10 bases between the germline ends. CDR3 bases: TGTGCCAGCAGTTTCACTAGCTCTGAGCAGTTCTTC. Amino acid sequence: CASSFTSSEQFF.

This clonotype was recorded a few times. The chain couples TRBV5-1 to TRBJ2-7; D ambiguous. The length of the CDR3 is 15 residues. Deletions cut 0 bases from V and 3 bases from J, with 13 bases between. Germline values: CDR1 SGHRS, CDR2 YFSETQ. The CDR3, as DNA: TGCGCCAGCAGCTTGGAACCCCGCGACCTCTACGAGCAGTACTTC. It encodes CASSLEPRDLYEQYF.

This clonotype was observed a few times. V and J are TRBV4-1 and TRBJ2-7; a weak D match, TRBD1 (6 bases). The CDR3 is 16 residues long. Germline CDR1 reads MGHRA; CDR2 reads YSYEKL. The germline V and J ends were trimmed by 2 bases and 4 bases, with 18 bases remaining between them. CDR3 nucleotides: TGCGCCAGCAGCCAATCCGGGGACAACTGGTATTACGAGCAGTACTTC. This translates into CASSQSGDNWYYEQYF.

This clonotype was observed at least ten times. The V and J genes are TRBV12-3 or TRBV12-4 and TRBJ2-7, with D possibly being TRBD2 (6 bases). CDR3 length equals 13 residues. V was cut by 6 bases and J by 6 bases, with 15 bases left in between. CDR3 sequence: CASSYVRDSEQYF. The CDR3 DNA reads TGTGCCAGCAGCTACGTGCGGGATAGCGAGCAGTACTTC.

This clonotype was seen a few times. The rearrangement joins TRBV20-1 to TRBJ1-5, with D possibly TRBD1 on 5 matching bases. V lost 0 bases and J 3 bases, leaving 9 bases between the germline ends. CDR1 and CDR2 (germline): DFQATT, SNEGSKA (reference sequence). The CDR3 consists of 14 residues. CDR3 bases: TGCAGTGCTAGAGATCCCAGGGACAATCAGCCCCAGCATTTT. The encoded protein is CSARDPRDNQPQHF.

This clonotype occurred a few times. This rearrangement joins TRBV5-4 to TRBJ2-2; TRBD2 might be the D (7 bases). V dropped 4 bases and J dropped 4 bases, with 17 bases sitting between them. Germline CDR1 reads SGHNT; CDR2 reads YYREEE (reference sequence). The CDR3 has 16 residues. The CDR3 nucleotides read TGTGCCAGCAGCCCCCCCGGGGGGCCGGCCACCGGGGAGCTGTTTTTT. This translates into CASSPPGGPATGELFF.

This clonotype was observed a handful of times. The genes are TRBV7-9 and TRBJ2-1, with 7 positions matching TRBD1. The germline V gene encodes CDR1 SEHNR and CDR2 FQNEAQ (reference sequence). The J segment lost 12 bases and the V segment lost 5 bases, leaving 10 bases of the junction unmatched. CDR3 length: 13 amino acids. CDR3 region: CASSPIQGSRQFF. In DNA form, the CDR3 reads TGTGCCAGCAGCCCAATACAGGGGAGCAGGCAGTTCTTC.

The V and J genes are TRBV7-2 and TRBJ2-7; D is perhaps TRBD1 or TRBD2 (5 bases each). The V gene lost 10 bases and the J gene lost 2 bases, with 12 bases spanning the gap. Germline CDR1 is SGHTA and CDR2 is FQGNSA. The CDR3 has 12 amino acids. CDR3 amino acids: CAIRDGPYEQYF. The CDR3 coding sequence is TGTGCCATCCGGGACGGGCCCTACGAGCAGTACTTC.

In its sample, this clonotype was seen a few times. The genes are TRBV28 and TRBJ2-7, with D perhaps TRBD1 or TRBD2 (5 bases each). V was clipped by 1 base and J by 3 bases, with 16 bases between them. The CDR3 runs to 16 residues. Germline V gives CDR1 MDHEN, CDR2 SYDVKM. The CDR3 DNA follows: TGTGCCAGCAGTTTATTAGATCCAGGGAGTCTCTACGAGCAGTACTTC. This encodes CASSLLDPGSLYEQYF.

The chain couples TRBV20-1 to TRBJ2-7; 7 bases agree with TRBD1. This CDR3 has 15 amino acids. V shed 0 bases, J shed 4 bases, and the junction held 9 bases outside the gene matches. Germline loops: CDR1 DFQATT, CDR2 SNEGSKA (reference sequence). The CDR3 reads CSARDADRVGYEQYF. For the CDR3, the DNA is TGCAGTGCTAGAGATGCAGACAGGGTCGGTTACGAGCAGTACTTC.

This clonotype was observed a handful of times. The chain has TRBV10-3 and TRBJ2-7, with TRBD2 matching over 8 bases. CDR3 length equals 17 residues. From germline, CDR1 is ENHRY and CDR2 SYGVKD. The V gene end was trimmed by 2 bases and the J gene end by 4 bases; junction bases not matched to a gene: 13. The CDR3 region is CAISEPGETGGQYEQYF. The DNA of the CDR3 is TGTGCCATCAGTGAGCCAGGGGAGACGGGAGGGCAATACGAGCAGTACTTC.

The table lists this clonotype with a few counts. The chain employs TRBV11-2 and TRBJ2-5; 16 bases are shared with TRBD2. Germline values: CDR1 SGHAT, CDR2 FQNNGV. Trimming cost V 5 bases and J 1 base; bases outside gene matches: 4. The CDR3 is 17 amino acids. CDR3 residues: CASSKGLAGGVQETQYF. CDR3 nucleotide sequence: TGTGCCAGCAGCAAGGGACTAGCGGGAGGGGTCCAAGAGACCCAGTACTTC.

This clonotype was observed many times. The chain employs TRBV7-8 and TRBJ2-3; possible D gene TRBD1, 6 bases. Germline assignment: CDR1 SGHVS and CDR2 FQNEAQ. Trimming shortened V by 2 bases and J by 6 bases, and 9 bases separated the two germline ends. The CDR3 sequence is 13 residues long. For the CDR3, the DNA is TGTGCCAGCAGCTTACCAGACAGGGATACGCAGTATTTT. Translation gives CASSLPDRDTQYF.

The V and J genes are TRBV18 and TRBJ2-7, with no clear D. Germline CDR1 and CDR2: KGHSH and LQKENI. Trimming pared 6 bases from V and 3 bases from J, leaving 15 bases between. CDR3 size: 14 residues. CDR3 sequence: CASSTRDLNYEQYF. DNA of the CDR3: TGTGCCAGCTCTACCAGAGACTTAAACTACGAGCAGTACTTC. The full variable domain, in which reference TRBV18 and TRBJ2-7 provide the parts outside the CDR3, is NAGVMQNPRHLVRRRGQEARLRCSPMKGHSHVYWYRQLPEEGLKFMVYLQKENIIDESGMPKERFSAEFPKEGPSILRIQQVVRGDSAAYFCASSTRDLNYEQYFGPGTRLTVT.

This clonotype has a handful of counts. The chain combines TRBV5-6 with TRBJ2-3; D remains ambiguous. The germline V gene encodes CDR1 SGHDT and CDR2 YYEEEE. Deletions cut 1 base from V and 4 bases from J, with 22 bases between. The CDR3 loop spans 18 amino acids. The CDR3 spells CASSLPHRADEVSDTQYF. Written as DNA, the CDR3 is TGTGCCAGCAGCTTGCCCCACCGCGCGGATGAGGTATCAGATACGCAGTATTTT. The complete variable domain, with remaining parts taken from reference TRBV5-6 and TRBJ2-3, reads DAGVTQSPTHLIKTRGQQVTLRCSPKSGHDTVSWYQQALGQGPQFIFQYYEEEERQRGNFPDRFSGHQFPNYSSELNVNALLLGDSALYLCASSLPHRADEVSDTQYFGPGTRLTVL.